The rows below give T cell receptor beta chains drawn from one sample of a study of T-cell reconstitution after alpha-beta-depleted transplantation in children. TCRdb recomputed calls from the PCR reads with MiXCR, one row per CDR3 protein. This sample has approximately 150,000 distinct CDR3 sequences, with 8.5% to 10% found just once. The specimen was PBMCs, mostly from graft donor cells, collected 180 days after TCRalphabeta/CD19-depleted stem cell transplant. The receptors here all came from a female patient aged 2-15 years who had a stem cell transplant for congenital amegakaryocytic thrombocytopenia, so the T cells may come from the graft donor. Both conserved end residues are part of each CDR3. Fields, in order: V gene, J gene, clone size, D gene, CDR3 protein, CDR3 DNA. A D gene is named only where the DNA matches it firmly. Some rows have no size entry. The others give once, few or many, or a class for an expanded clone.

V: TRBV2; J: TRBJ1-2; size: .; D: TRBD1; CDR3: CASSGTGGMAGYTF; DNA: TGTGCCAGCAGTGGGACAGGGGGCATGGCTGGCTACACCTTC
V: TRBV20-1; J: TRBJ1-1; size: many; D: .; CDR3: CSARDPGWRTEAFF; DNA: TGCAGTGCTAGAGATCCGGGGTGGAGGACTGAAGCTTTCTTT
V: TRBV4-1; J: TRBJ1-1; size: many; D: .; CDR3: CASSPTTLDSPDTEAFF; DNA: TGCGCCAGCAGCCCCACAACTTTGGACAGTCCGGACACTGAAGCTTTCTTT
V: TRBV6-1; J: TRBJ2-7; size: many; D: TRBD2; CDR3: CASSTSGAVSYEQYF; DNA: TGTGCCAGCAGCACTAGCGGGGCGGTCTCCTACGAGCAGTACTTC
V: TRBV29-1; J: TRBJ2-2; size: many; D: .; CDR3: CSARTGRNGELFF; DNA: TGCAGCGCACGAACAGGGCGGAACGGGGAGCTGTTTTTT
V: TRBV20-1; J: TRBJ2-1; size: few; D: TRBD2; CDR3: CSARDLESGSRDEQFF; DNA: TGCAGTGCTAGAGATCTCGAAAGCGGGAGTAGGGATGAGCAGTTCTTC
V: TRBV10-3; J: TRBJ2-7; size: medium-sized; D: .; CDR3: CAISEADYEQYF; DNA: TGTGCCATCAGTGAGGCTGATTACGAGCAGTACTTC
V: TRBV24-1; J: TRBJ2-5; size: many; D: .; CDR3: CATSDSPGAETQYF; DNA: TGTGCCACCAGTGACTCCCCAGGGGCGGAGACCCAGTACTTC
V: TRBV12-3/TRBV12-4; J: TRBJ2-1; size: few; D: .; CDR3: CASSFRTGRADEQFF; DNA: TGTGCCAGCAGTTTTAGGACAGGGAGGGCGGATGAGCAGTTCTTC
V: TRBV29-1; J: TRBJ2-3; size: many; D: TRBD1; CDR3: CSVEGQGLDTQYF; DNA: TGCAGCGTTGAGGGACAGGGTTTAGATACGCAGTATTTT
V: TRBV18; J: TRBJ1-3; size: many; D: .; CDR3: CASSPRTGNTIYF; DNA: TGTGCCAGCTCACCACGCACTGGAAACACCATATATTTT
V: TRBV28; J: TRBJ2-7; size: many; D: TRBD1; CDR3: CASTTPWTGRYEQYF; DNA: TGTGCCAGCACCACCCCCTGGACAGGGAGGTACGAGCAGTACTTC
V: TRBV5-1; J: TRBJ2-7; size: many; D: TRBD1; CDR3: CARTRAGGREQYF; DNA: TGCGCCAGAACACGAGCAGGGGGTCGGGAGCAGTACTTC
V: TRBV7-2; J: TRBJ1-1; size: many; D: .; CDR3: CASSLARLGLNTEAFF; DNA: TGTGCCAGCAGCTTAGCCCGATTGGGTCTGAACACTGAAGCTTTCTTT
V: TRBV12-3/TRBV12-4; J: TRBJ1-2; size: .; D: TRBD1; CDR3: CASSRDRGLRGYTF; DNA: TGTGCCAGCAGTCGGGACAGGGGGCTTAGGGGCTACACCTTC
V: TRBV12-3/TRBV12-4; J: TRBJ2-7; size: .; D: TRBD2; CDR3: CASSFPGGSSYEQYF; DNA: TGTGCCAGCAGCTTTCCAGGCGGGAGTTCCTACGAGCAGTACTTC
V: TRBV28; J: TRBJ2-7; size: many; D: .; CDR3: CASSFSTFPPYEQYF; DNA: TGTGCCAGCAGTTTTTCTACTTTTCCCCCATACGAGCAGTACTTC
V: TRBV6-5; J: TRBJ2-3; size: many; D: TRBD2; CDR3: CASSYVGGRGGTDTQYF; DNA: TGTGCCAGCAGTTACGTGGGAGGGCGGGGTGGCACAGATACGCAGTATTTT